The 27 T cell receptor beta chains reported below all come from one sample, sequenced in a study of Ad26.COV2.S vaccination and SARS-CoV-2 variants. The method was immunoSEQ multiplex PCR; TCRdb's version includes in-frame clones alone and lacks a portion of them. The data contain 350,000 to 500,000 clones, about 92% of them singletons. The treatment is: roughly 19 received Ad26.COV2.S at low or high dose, single or two shots; about five received placebo; per-sample allocation not given. Collection of samples fell on day 63 after the first vaccine or placebo injection. The input for sequencing was peripheral blood, taken in a trial of Ad26.COV2.S vaccine versus placebo. The receptors were gathered from a person between 18 and 59 years old who received the Ad26.COV2.S COVID-19 vaccine or a placebo.

The DNA of the CDR3 is TGCGCCAGCAGCTTGGCGGGACCTGAGGGTGGCTACACCTTC. Its translation is CASSLAGPEGGYTF. The chain is built from TRBV5-1 and TRBJ1-2; tentatively, D is TRBD1 (5 bases). The CDR3 runs to 14 residues. CDR1 and CDR2 (germline): SGHRS, YFSETQ. V lost 0 bases and J lost 7, with 13 bases in between.

This clone showed up just a few times. The rearrangement joins TRBV7-2 to TRBJ1-5, with D maybe TRBD1 (5 bases). Trimming cost V 5 bases and J 8 bases, with 19 bases left between them. Germline V gives CDR1 SGHTA, CDR2 FQGNSA. The CDR3 extends over 15 amino acids. The CDR3 region has the DNA TGTGCCAGCAGCCCGCAACCCGGGGGGGGAGAGCCCCAGCATTTT. Protein: CASSPQPGGGEPQHF.

The chain uses TRBV13 and TRBJ2-1; 8 positions match TRBD2. V shed 1 base, J shed 7 bases, and the junction held 6 bases outside the gene matches. Germline V gene sequence: CDR1 PRHDT, CDR2 FYEKMQ (reference sequence). The CDR3 totals 15 residues. The CDR3 reads CASSLAGGPRNEQFF. CDR3 bases: TGTGCCAGCAGCTTAGCGGGAGGGCCTCGGAATGAGCAGTTCTTC.

V usage is TRBV20-1 and J usage is TRBJ2-2, with TRBD2 matching 7 bases. The CDR3 has 13 amino acids. The ends lost 6 bases at V and 6 bases at J; junction bases unmatched: 7. Germline V gene sequence: CDR1 DFQATT, CDR2 SNEGSKA (reference sequence). CDR3 residues: CSASRLAAGELFF. The CDR3 DNA is TGCAGTGCAAGTAGGCTAGCGGCCGGGGAGCTGTTTTTT.

The chain links TRBV6-5 to TRBJ2-5, with a possible D match to TRBD1 (5 bases). Trimming removed 1 base from V and 4 bases from J, with 13 bases in between. Germline V CDR1 and CDR2: MNHEY, SVGAGI. The CDR3 spans 15 residues. The CDR3 DNA sequence: TGTGCCAGCAGTTACTGGCAGGGTCAAGGAGAGACCCAGTACTTC. Encoded protein: CASSYWQGQGETQYF.

The rearrangement links TRBV19 to TRBJ1-4; 8 bases are shared with TRBD1. The trim removed 5 bases at V and 3 bases at J, leaving 8 bases unmatched. Looked up from germline, CDR1 is LNHDA and CDR2 is SQIVND (reference sequence). The CDR3 covers 16 residues. The CDR3 DNA follows: TGTGCCAGTAGTGTGAACAGGGGGACCTCTAATGAAAAACTGTTTTTT. As protein: CASSVNRGTSNEKLFF.

The chain's CDR3 is CASSQRVGSGRLEQYF. CDR3 in DNA: TGCGCCAGCAGCCAAAGAGTCGGTAGCGGGAGGCTCGAGCAGTACTTC. This rearrangement joins TRBV4-1 to TRBJ2-7; 10 nucleotides line up with TRBD2. There are 16 residues in the CDR3. CDR1 is MGHRA and CDR2 is YSYEKL in the germline V gene. Trimming at V came to 2 bases and at J to 6 bases, leaving 10 bases not matched to a gene.

The chain links TRBV19 to TRBJ2-1, with 13 bases fitting TRBD2. Germline V gene data show CDR1 as LNHDA and CDR2 as SQIVND (reference sequence). CDR3 length equals 16 residues. J gave up 4 bases and V 7 bases, and 7 bases lay outside the gene matches. The CDR3 DNA is TGTGCCAGTATCGATCAGACTAGCGGGGGGTACAATGAGCAGTTCTTC. This encodes CASIDQTSGGYNEQFF.

This rearrangement joins TRBV27 to TRBJ2-7; TRBD2 aligns across 12 bases. Trimming at V came to 6 bases and at J to 2 bases, leaving 8 bases not matched to a gene. Germline V gene sequence: CDR1 MNHEY, CDR2 SMNVEV (reference sequence). This CDR3 spans 16 amino acids. CDR3 region: CASSHSLAGGPYEQYF. The CDR3 DNA is TGTGCCAGCAGCCATTCCCTAGCGGGAGGGCCCTACGAGCAGTACTTC.

CDR3 nucleotides: TGTGCCAGCAGTTCCGACAGGGGTCCGAACACTGAAGCTTTCTTT. Its protein product is CASSSDRGPNTEAFF. The rearrangement joins TRBV28 to TRBJ1-1; 8 bases are a match to TRBD1. There are 15 residues in the CDR3. Per the germline V gene, CDR1 is MDHEN and CDR2 is SYDVKM. J gave up 1 base and V 4 bases, and 5 bases lay outside the gene matches.

This chain connects TRBV7-2 to TRBJ2-3; TRBD1 might be the D (6 bases). Between the trimmed V and J ends, which lost 0 bases and 2 bases, there was a span of 9 bases. This CDR3 comprises 15 residues. Germline V gene sequence: CDR1 SGHTA, CDR2 FQGNSA. CDR3 bases: TGTGCCAGCAGCTTAGCCAGGGGTCACACAGATACGCAGTATTTT. It is translated as CASSLARGHTDTQYF. The full variable domain, its missing parts supplied by reference TRBV7-2 and TRBJ2-3, is GAGVSQSPSNKVTEKGKDVELRCDPISGHTALYWYRQSLGQGLEFLIYFQGNSAPDKSGLPSDRFSAERTGGSVSTLTIQRTQQEDSAVYLCASSLARGHTDTQYFGPGTRLTVL.

The CDR3 loop reads CASSPLAGSSYEQYF. CDR3 in DNA: TGCGCCAGCAGCCCTCTAGCGGGTAGCTCCTACGAGCAGTACTTC. The chain is built from TRBV4-1 and TRBJ2-7; 8 bases match TRBD2. The V gene end was trimmed by 4 bases and the J gene end by 0 bases; junction bases not matched to a gene: 5. Germline CDR1 and CDR2: MGHRA and YSYEKL. The CDR3 is 15 amino acids.

This chain connects TRBV6-6 to TRBJ1-6; 8 bases line up with TRBD1. Per germline, CDR1 MNHNY and CDR2 SVGAGI (reference sequence). The CDR3 length is 12 residues. Trimming removed 6 bases from V and 8 bases from J; junction bases left unmatched: 0. CDR3 in DNA: TGTGCCAGCAGGACAGGGGATTCACCCCTCCACTTT. Its translation: CASRTGDSPLHF.

The rearrangement links TRBV19 to TRBJ2-3; D may correspond to TRBD1 or TRBD2 (6 bases each). Per germline, CDR1 LNHDA and CDR2 SQIVND (reference sequence). The CDR3 consists of 15 residues. Between the trimmed V and J ends, which lost 3 bases and 5 bases, there was a span of 15 bases. The CDR3 loop is CASSMGQGGGDTQYF. CDR3 DNA sequence: TGTGCCAGTAGTATGGGACAAGGAGGGGGAGATACGCAGTATTTT. Together with reference TRBV19 and TRBJ2-3, the CDR3 gives the full variable domain: DGGITQSPKYLFRKEGQNVTLSCEQNLNHDAMYWYRQDPGQGLRLIYYSQIVNDFQKGDIAEGYSVSREKKESFPLTVTSAQKNPTAFYLCASSMGQGGGDTQYFGPGTRLTVL.

This clone has a single count. The rearrangement uses TRBV7-2 and TRBJ1-2; no reliable D call. Germline V gene lookup returns CDR1 SGHTA and CDR2 FQGNSA. This CDR3 region has 12 residues. The germline V and J ends were trimmed by 1 base and 8 bases, with 8 bases remaining between them. The CDR3 DNA reads as TGTGCCAGCAGCTTAGGGACGGGGGGCTACACCTTC. As protein: CASSLGTGGYTF.

The chain joins TRBV27 to TRBJ2-5; D might be TRBD1 or TRBD2, each matching 5 bases. Germline CDR1 and CDR2: MNHEY and SMNVEV (reference sequence). The CDR3 is made up of 15 amino acids. Trimming left V 7 bases short and J 4 bases short, with 19 bases between. The CDR3 is CASTPYLGERETQYF. The CDR3 coding sequence is TGTGCCAGCACCCCTTACTTGGGGGAAAGAGAGACCCAGTACTTC.

The sample holds one count of this clone. Mismatch with germline at one junction end may stem from a read error. The rearrangement links TRBV7-7 to TRBJ2-1; 12 bases are shared with TRBD2. Germline CDR1 reads SSHAT; CDR2 reads FNYEAQ (reference sequence). CDR3 length equals 17 residues. The CDR3 DNA reads TGTGCTAGCAGCCAAGGGACTAGCGGGTGGTCCTACAATGAGCAGTTCTTC. This gives the protein CASSQGTSGWSYNEQFF.

The rearrangement links TRBV7-9 to TRBJ2-1, with D tentatively TRBD2 (5 bases). With 1 base removed from V and 6 bases from J, the gap between germline ends came to 16 bases. Germline lookup yields CDR1 SEHNR and CDR2 FQNEAQ (reference sequence). The CDR3 totals 16 residues. Here the CDR3 reads CASSLVSILRGNEQFF. CDR3 coding DNA: TGTGCCAGCAGCTTAGTTAGTATTCTTCGGGGCAATGAGCAGTTCTTC.

This chain joins TRBV5-1 and TRBJ2-3; 9 nucleotides line up with TRBD2. CDR3 length: 15 residues. Per germline, CDR1 SGHRS and CDR2 YFSETQ. The ends lost 3 bases at V and 1 base at J; junction bases unmatched: 3. CDR3 nucleotide sequence: TGCGCCAGCAGCTGGAGGACTAGCGGCACAGATACGCAGTATTTT. This codes for CASSWRTSGTDTQYF.

The rearrangement links TRBV28 to TRBJ2-3; TRBD2 might be the D (5 bases). The V gene's germline CDR1 is MDHEN and CDR2 SYDVKM. The CDR3 contains 14 residues. V was cut by 3 bases and J by 1 base, with 8 bases left in between. The DNA of the CDR3 is TGTGCCAGCAGTTTGCTCGGGGGCACAGATACGCAGTATTTT. It yields the protein CASSLLGGTDTQYF.

The J gene is TRBJ2-3, the V gene TRBV13; TRBD2 aligns across 12 bases. CDR1 PRHDT and CDR2 FYEKMQ come from the germline V gene (reference sequence). There are 16 residues in the CDR3. J gave up 2 bases and V 5 bases, and 5 bases lay outside the gene matches. The CDR3 spells CASSPGLAGITDTQYF. CDR3 coding DNA: TGTGCCAGCAGCCCCGGACTAGCGGGGATCACAGATACGCAGTATTTT.

The chain joins TRBV28 to TRBJ2-3; TRBD1 agrees at 8 bases. V shed 5 bases and J 2 bases; nucleotides not matched to a gene: 3. This CDR3 is 14 amino acids long. CDR1 is MDHEN and CDR2 is SYDVKM in the germline V gene. The CDR3 nucleotides are TGTGCCAGCAGTATGACAGGGGCCACAGATACGCAGTATTTT. It yields the protein CASSMTGATDTQYF.

The J gene is TRBJ2-5, the V gene TRBV7-2; TRBD2 matches at 10 bases. CDR1 is SGHTA and CDR2 is FQGNSA in the germline V gene. The CDR3 is made up of 18 amino acids. V trimming: 1 base; J trimming: 4 bases; junction bases outside the gene matches: 12. For the CDR3, the DNA is TGTGCCAGCAGCTTAGGTGTGTCAGCGGGAGGGGCAGGAGAGACCCAGTACTTC. Its translation is CASSLGVSAGGAGETQYF.

The chain recombines TRBV5-1 with TRBJ2-6; perhaps TRBD2 as D (6 bases). Looked up from germline, CDR1 is SGHRS and CDR2 is YFSETQ. This CDR3 spans 16 amino acids. Trimming shortened V by 9 bases and J by 0 bases, and 16 bases separated the two germline ends. The CDR3 region has the DNA TGCGCCACCGCGGGGACGGTTAACTCTGGGGCCAACGTCCTGACTTTC. It yields the protein CATAGTVNSGANVLTF.

This clone showed up just once. The J gene is TRBJ2-1, the V gene TRBV6-5; D gene ambiguous. There are 11 residues in the CDR3. Germline CDR1 MNHEY, CDR2 SVGAGI. V was clipped by 6 bases and J by 9 bases, with 9 bases between them. CDR3 protein: CASRGFGEQFF. The CDR3 nucleotides read TGTGCCAGCAGGGGTTTTGGTGAGCAGTTCTTC.

This sequence joins TRBV11-2 and TRBJ2-7; D ambiguous. The CDR3 length is 15 residues. CDR1 and CDR2 from the germline V gene are SGHAT and FQNNGV. Trimming removed 0 bases at V and 2 bases at J, with 11 bases between. CDR3 amino acids: CASSLEIGGPYEQYF. In DNA form, the CDR3 reads TGTGCCAGCAGCTTAGAAATAGGCGGTCCCTACGAGCAGTACTTC.

The chain combines TRBV14 with TRBJ2-1; D is undetermined. V lost 3 bases, J lost 0 bases, and 12 bases lay in between. CDR1 and CDR2 from the germline V gene are SGHDN and FVKESK. The length of the CDR3 is 16 residues. CDR3 amino acids: CASSQGRSSSYNEQFF. CDR3 DNA: TGTGCCAGCAGCCAGGGTCGTAGTAGCTCCTACAATGAGCAGTTCTTC. The complete variable domain, with remaining parts taken from reference TRBV14 and TRBJ2-1, reads EAGVTQFPSHSVIEKGQTVTLRCDPISGHDNLYWYRRVMGKEIKFLLHFVKESKQDESGMPNNRFLAERTGGTYSTLKVQPAELEDSGVYFCASSQGRSSSYNEQFFGPGTRLTVL.